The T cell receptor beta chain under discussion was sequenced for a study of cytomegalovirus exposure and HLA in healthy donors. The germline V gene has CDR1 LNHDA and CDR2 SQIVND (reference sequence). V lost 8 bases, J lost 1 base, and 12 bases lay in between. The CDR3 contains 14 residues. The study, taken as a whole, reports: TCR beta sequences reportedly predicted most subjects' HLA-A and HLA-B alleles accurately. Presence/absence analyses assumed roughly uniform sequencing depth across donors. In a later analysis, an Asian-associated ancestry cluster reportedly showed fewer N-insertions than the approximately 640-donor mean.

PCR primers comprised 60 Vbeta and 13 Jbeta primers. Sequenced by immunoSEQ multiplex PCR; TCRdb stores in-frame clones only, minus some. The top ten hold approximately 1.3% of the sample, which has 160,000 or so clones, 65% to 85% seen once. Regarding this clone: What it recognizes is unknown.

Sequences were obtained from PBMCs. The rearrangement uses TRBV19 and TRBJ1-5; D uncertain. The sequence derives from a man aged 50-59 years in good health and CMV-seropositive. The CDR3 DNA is TGTGCCAGTCATTGGCAGTCCAGCAATCAGCCCCAGCATTTT. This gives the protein CASHWQSSNQPQHF.